Reported below is one TCR beta chain. This clone was picked up one time. The specificity of this receptor is unknown. Base qualities were left out, and no much larger clone turns up one base away. CD8 naive samples consisted of CD45RO-negative cells that were positively selected for CCR7, yielding a CD45RA+CCR7+ population without TemRA cells. The donors were healthy, HIV-negative adults with no recently reported acute infections or vaccinations. Every donor was a Caucasian adult residing in Nashville, Tennessee, USA. After blood collection by leukapheresis, PBMCs were isolated using Ficoll-Histopaque density gradient centrifugation and then cryopreserved in the vapor phase of liquid nitrogen. Purity and quantity of every magnetically sorted T cell population were checked by analytical flow cytometry. From each sorted fraction, genomic DNA was isolated and quantified by UV absorbance on a Nanodrop 2000c.

The sample belongs to a study of shared clonotypes between healthy human individuals (dated by TCRdb to between 2020 and 2021). A note on the overall study: A few men and two women, aged 18 to 49 years, made up the cohort. To estimate repertoire size and how much clonotypes are shared between individuals, the study performed deep sequencing of blood TCR repertoires from roughly five healthy adults. Per donor, three plates each were used for CD4 naive and CD4 memory, two for CD8 naive, and one for CD8 memory. Between about 0.9 and 9 billion PBMCs per donor were obtained by leukapheresis. To increase sequencing depth and limit assay-specific biases, different laboratories used diverse techniques to prepare libraries and sequence TCR repertoires.

The investigation overall reported the following: Across several donors, approximately 4.9% of naive CD4, over 3% of naive CD8, about 2% of memory CD4, and over 0.35% of memory CD8 clonotypes were shared. Because the study included a small number of donors, the genetic and exposure-history diversity represented was limited. Even with the large sequencing depth, rarefaction of the sorted-subset datasets indicated that sequencing was incomplete. Pairwise subsampling indicated that sequencing depth was expected to affect the degree of clonotype sharing among donors. Sampling was restricted to blood, and TCR repertoires in tissue are likely to differ from TCR repertoires in blood. Compared with non-shared clonotypes, the clonotypes found in all four sorted-subset donors had higher generation probabilities. Larger estimated clonotype richness was generally found for naive subsets than for memory subsets.

TCR CDR3 regions were amplified from genomic DNA by multiplex PCR using the deep immunoSEQ assay. Extracted genomic DNA from each cell subset was spread evenly across all wells of several immunoSEQ 96-well plates, with each plate serving as a replicate. For sorted subsets, roughly 200 ng of genomic DNA, equivalent to around 29,000 T cell genomes, went into each replicate PCR. The purified libraries were quantified using a Qubit 3.0 fluorometer, sized with a Bioanalyzer 2100, and then quantified again using the KAPA Library Quantification kit. A separate single-read 150-cycle Illumina NextSeq 550 flow cell was used to sequence each immunoSEQ 96-well plate. Under the source paper's analysis protocol: The immunoSEQ output contained only junctional sequences without quality scores, so filtering could not match that applied to full-length reads. Sequences were annotated with PyIR, a Python wrapper for IgBLAST v1.9, and V/J genes and CDR3 were assigned using IMGT germline references. Reads with weak V/J assignments (E-value above 1e-6), missing CDR3, stop codons, out-of-frame junctions, or ambiguous translated residues were removed. V3J clonotypes were defined as sequences sharing the same inferred V gene, J gene, and CDR3 amino acid sequence. Percentage overlap between repertoires was calculated by dividing the number of shared unique clonotypes by the size of the smaller repertoire. Repertoire richness was assessed with RTK rarefaction, the Chao1 estimator, and Recon v2.1 estimates of unobserved clonotypes. Generation probabilities for all TCRbeta clonotypes obtained by the gDNA method from several donors were computed using OLGA. The immuneACCESS repertoire file appears here via TCRdb, limited to in-frame rearrangements. These files lack a portion of the clones; in checked studies, under half of the deficit traces to unresolved V genes, and the cause of the others is not known. D and trimming were read from the DNA, whereas the V and J calls and clone size are those reported in that table. This sample has fewer than 850,000 clones in its table, and approximately 96% of those were observed once. The top ten clonotypes cover less than 0.25% of the sample.

The material sequenced was naive CD8+ T cells sorted from blood. This specimen's cell subset or site label, interpreted: CD45RA+CCR7+. The receptor's source is a man aged 25 to 40 in good health.

The nucleotide sequence reads as follows: TGCGCCAGCAGTCGGGGGACAGGGGGGGACTATGGCTACACCTTC. Protein translation: CASSRGTGGDYGYTF. This sequence uses TRBV4-3 and TRBJ1-2; the central 11 bases match TRBD1. Looking up the germline V gene yields CDR1 LGHNA and CDR2 YSLEER. From V the trimming removes 6 bases and from J it removes 3 bases, while the gene matches leave 6 bases of the junction unaccounted for. The CDR3 starts with the cysteine, ends with the phenylalanine, and has 15 residues. The kept DNA is CDR3 alone, 45 bases in frame from the first base.